A selection of T cell receptor beta chains follows, all from one sample in a study of cytomegalovirus exposure and HLA in healthy donors. The protocol was immunoSEQ multiplex PCR, while the TCRdb copy is restricted to in-frame clones and leaves out a portion. The profile shows around 200,000 clones, 75% to 85% of them singletons. The sequenced sample consisted of PBMCs. The receptor set was obtained from a woman aged 55-75 years in good health and CMV-seropositive. The CDR3 runs from the conserved cysteine through the conserved F or W. D genes are given only for firm matches. Expanded clones get a size class; other rows say once, few or many, or leave the size out.

D gene: TRBD2; clone size: NA; V gene: TRBV14; J gene: TRBJ2-2; CDR3 DNA: TGTGCCAGCAGCCGTCGACTAGCGGGATTCCCCGGGGAGCTGTTTTTT; CDR3 protein: CASSRRLAGFPGELFF
D gene: NA; clone size: NA; V gene: TRBV5-1; J gene: TRBJ2-5; CDR3 DNA: TGCGCCAGCAGCGAGGATGAGACCCAGTACTTC; CDR3 protein: CASSEDETQYF
D gene: TRBD1; clone size: NA; V gene: TRBV6-5; J gene: TRBJ2-7; CDR3 DNA: TGTGCCAGCAAGGACAGGGGAAGCTACGAGCAGTACTTC; CDR3 protein: CASKDRGSYEQYF
D gene: NA; clone size: NA; V gene: TRBV27; J gene: TRBJ1-1; CDR3 DNA: TGTGCCAGCAGTCCTAGGGGAGGGAACACTGAAGCTTTCTTT; CDR3 protein: CASSPRGGNTEAFF
D gene: NA; clone size: NA; V gene: TRBV7-2; J gene: TRBJ2-7; CDR3 DNA: TGTGCCAGCAGCTTAGACAGTTACTCCTACGAGCAGTACTTC; CDR3 protein: CASSLDSYSYEQYF
D gene: TRBD1; clone size: NA; V gene: TRBV19; J gene: TRBJ1-5; CDR3 DNA: TGTGCCAGTAGTCGCCAGGGGGGTCCAAATCAGCCCCAGCATTTT; CDR3 protein: CASSRQGGPNQPQHF
D gene: TRBD2; clone size: NA; V gene: TRBV6-5; J gene: TRBJ2-1; CDR3 DNA: TGTGCCAGCACCCTAGCGGGAGGAAGGAGTGAGCAGTTCTTC; CDR3 protein: CASTLAGGRSEQFF
D gene: NA; clone size: NA; V gene: TRBV27; J gene: TRBJ1-5; CDR3 DNA: TGTGCCAGCAGTTTAGGGCAACGCAATCAGCCCCAGCATTTT; CDR3 protein: CASSLGQRNQPQHF
D gene: NA; clone size: NA; V gene: TRBV5-4; J gene: TRBJ1-1; CDR3 DNA: TGTGCCAGCAGCTTGATAGGGCGGGCGAACACTGAAGCTTTCTTT; CDR3 protein: CASSLIGRANTEAFF
D gene: NA; clone size: NA; V gene: TRBV11-2; J gene: TRBJ2-5; CDR3 DNA: TGTGCCAGCAGCTATACAGCAACACAAGAGACCCAGTACTTC; CDR3 protein: CASSYTATQETQYF
D gene: NA; clone size: NA; V gene: TRBV27; J gene: TRBJ2-7; CDR3 DNA: TGTGCCAGCCGCGGAGGGGAAGGGTACGAGCAGTACTTC; CDR3 protein: CASRGGEGYEQYF
D gene: NA; clone size: NA; V gene: TRBV6-5; J gene: TRBJ2-6; CDR3 DNA: TGTGCCAGCAGTTACTCGGTCGGGGCTGGGGCCAACGTCCTGACTTTC; CDR3 protein: CASSYSVGAGANVLTF
D gene: NA; clone size: NA; V gene: TRBV10-1; J gene: TRBJ2-3; CDR3 DNA: TGCGCCAGCAGTGAGCGGGGGAAGGGTGGCACAGATACGCAGTATTTT; CDR3 protein: CASSERGKGGTDTQYF
D gene: TRBD2; clone size: medium-sized; V gene: TRBV28; J gene: TRBJ2-3; CDR3 DNA: TGTGCCAGCAGTTTATTTGGGGGGGGAACTACCAGCACAGATACGCAGTATTTT; CDR3 protein: CASSLFGGGTTSTDTQYF
D gene: NA; clone size: NA; V gene: TRBV27; J gene: TRBJ1-1; CDR3 DNA: TGTGCCAGCAGTGGGAGGGGCCTTCTACGGGGAGGTGAAGCTTTCTTT; CDR3 protein: CASSGRGLLRGGEAFF
D gene: NA; clone size: few; V gene: TRBV19; J gene: TRBJ1-5; CDR3 DNA: TGTGCCAGTAGTATCGTGCAGAAGTCCCAGCATTTT; CDR3 protein: CASSIVQKSQHF
D gene: NA; clone size: NA; V gene: TRBV5-4; J gene: TRBJ2-2; CDR3 DNA: TGTGCCAGCAGTCCCTTAGCGAGGGCAGGGGCGACCGGGGAGCTGTTTTTT; CDR3 protein: CASSPLARAGATGELFF
D gene: TRBD1; clone size: NA; V gene: TRBV14; J gene: TRBJ1-4; CDR3 DNA: TGTGCCAGCAGCCCCGGACAGGGGTATGAAAAACTGTTTTTT; CDR3 protein: CASSPGQGYEKLFF
D gene: TRBD2; clone size: NA; V gene: TRBV9; J gene: TRBJ2-1; CDR3 DNA: TGTGCCAGCAGCGTAAGCCAGCGGGAGGTAAATGAGCAGTTCTTC; CDR3 protein: CASSVSQREVNEQFF
D gene: TRBD2; clone size: NA; V gene: TRBV29-1; J gene: TRBJ2-3; CDR3 DNA: TGCAGCGTTGTGGGGCTAGCGGCAGATACGCAGTATTTT; CDR3 protein: CSVVGLAADTQYF
D gene: NA; clone size: NA; V gene: TRBV5-1; J gene: TRBJ2-3; CDR3 DNA: TGCGCCAGCAGCTTCGGAGAGAGCACAGATACGCAGTATTTT; CDR3 protein: CASSFGESTDTQYF
D gene: TRBD1; clone size: NA; V gene: TRBV5-1; J gene: TRBJ1-2; CDR3 DNA: TGCGCCAGCAGCTTGGCGGCAGGGGGGATCTATGGCTACACCTTC; CDR3 protein: CASSLAAGGIYGYTF
D gene: NA; clone size: NA; V gene: TRBV6-1; J gene: TRBJ2-7; CDR3 DNA: TGTGCCAGCAGTTGGACAGCTTACTACGAGCAGTACTTC; CDR3 protein: CASSWTAYYEQYF
D gene: NA; clone size: NA; V gene: TRBV5-1; J gene: TRBJ2-1; CDR3 DNA: TGCGCCAGCAGCGTAACAGGGGGGGGCTACAATGAGCAGTTCTTC; CDR3 protein: CASSVTGGGYNEQFF
D gene: NA; clone size: NA; V gene: TRBV28; J gene: TRBJ2-5; CDR3 DNA: TGTGCCAGCAGCCCAAGGACTATTCAAGAGACCCAGTACTTC; CDR3 protein: CASSPRTIQETQYF
D gene: TRBD1; clone size: NA; V gene: TRBV7-9; J gene: TRBJ2-7; CDR3 DNA: TGTGCCAGCAGCAAAGGGGGGACAGGGGCACTCGAGCAGTACTTC; CDR3 protein: CASSKGGTGALEQYF